A few counts support the clone carrying this T cell receptor beta chain. Sequence at one end of the junction differs from germline and may be a read error. Amplified TCR beta CDR3 regions came from RNA transcripts. When the TCR CDR3 underwent first-round RT-PCR, the HTBI primer set was used. TCRdb passed the multiplex PCR reads through MiXCR, listing each CDR3 protein once. The table shows a few hundred thousand distinct CDR3 sequences, with under 60% occurring only once. Germline V gives CDR1 SGHTA, CDR2 FQGTGA. This CDR3 is 17 amino acids long. The data stem from a study of T cells in Graves' hyperthyroidism and ophthalmopathy.

The receptor was derived from an adult woman with Graves' disease, either hyperthyroidism or ophthalmopathy (not recorded which). The sample consisted of peripheral blood or thyroid tissue (not recorded which). J is TRBJ1-1 and V is TRBV7-3, with a possible D match to TRBD1 (6 bases). In DNA form, the CDR3 reads TGTGCCAGCAGACGAGACTTCCTGGGACACCAAAACACTGAAGTTTTCTTT. Amino acids: CASRRDFLGHQNTEVFF.